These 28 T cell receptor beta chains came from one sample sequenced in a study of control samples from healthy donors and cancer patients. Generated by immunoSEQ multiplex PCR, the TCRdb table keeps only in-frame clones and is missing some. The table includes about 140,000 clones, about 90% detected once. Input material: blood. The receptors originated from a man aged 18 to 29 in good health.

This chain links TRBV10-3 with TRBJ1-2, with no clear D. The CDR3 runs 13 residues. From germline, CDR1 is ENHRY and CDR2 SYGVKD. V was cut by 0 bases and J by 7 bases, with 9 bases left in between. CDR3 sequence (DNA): TGTGCCATCAGTGAGTCAGGGAAGGGTGGCTACACCTTC. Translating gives CAISESGKGGYTF.

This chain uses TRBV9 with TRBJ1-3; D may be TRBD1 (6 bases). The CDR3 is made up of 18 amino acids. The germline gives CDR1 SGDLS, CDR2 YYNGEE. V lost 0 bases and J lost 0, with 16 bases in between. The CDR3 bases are TGTGCCAGCAGCGTAGGTCACCCAGGGGCCAGCTCTGGAAACACCATATATTTT. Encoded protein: CASSVGHPGASSGNTIYF.

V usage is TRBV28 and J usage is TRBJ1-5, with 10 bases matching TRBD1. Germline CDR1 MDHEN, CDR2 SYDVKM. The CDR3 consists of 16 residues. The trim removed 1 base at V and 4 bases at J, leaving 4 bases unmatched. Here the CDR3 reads CASSLYRDRGNQPQHF. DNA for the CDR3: TGTGCCAGCAGTTTATATAGGGACAGGGGAAATCAGCCCCAGCATTTT.

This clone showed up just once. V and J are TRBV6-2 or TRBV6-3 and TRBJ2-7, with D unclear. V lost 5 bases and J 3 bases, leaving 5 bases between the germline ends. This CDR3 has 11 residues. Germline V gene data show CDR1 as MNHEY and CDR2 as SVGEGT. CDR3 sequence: CASSPHYEQYF. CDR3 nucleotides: TGTGCCAGCAGTCCGCACTACGAGCAGTACTTC.

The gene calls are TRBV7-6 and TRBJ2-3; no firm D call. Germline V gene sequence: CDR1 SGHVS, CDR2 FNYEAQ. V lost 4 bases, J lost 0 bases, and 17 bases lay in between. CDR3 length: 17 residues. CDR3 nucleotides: TGTGCCAGCAGCTCCCGCTTACCATTTGGTAGCACAGATACGCAGTATTTT. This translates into CASSSRLPFGSTDTQYF.

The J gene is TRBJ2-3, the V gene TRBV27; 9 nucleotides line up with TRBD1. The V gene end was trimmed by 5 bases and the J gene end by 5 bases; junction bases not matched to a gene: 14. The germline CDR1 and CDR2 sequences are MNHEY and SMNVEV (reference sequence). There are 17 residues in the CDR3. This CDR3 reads CASSPSTGTGSRDTQYF. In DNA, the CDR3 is TGTGCCAGCAGTCCATCTACCGGGACAGGGTCAAGAGATACGCAGTATTTT.

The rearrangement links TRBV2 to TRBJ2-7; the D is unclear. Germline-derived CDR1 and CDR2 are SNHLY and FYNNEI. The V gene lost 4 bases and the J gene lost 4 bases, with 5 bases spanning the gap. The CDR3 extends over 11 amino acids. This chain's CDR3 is CASSVGYEQYF. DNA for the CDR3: TGTGCCAGCAGTGTCGGGTACGAGCAGTACTTC.

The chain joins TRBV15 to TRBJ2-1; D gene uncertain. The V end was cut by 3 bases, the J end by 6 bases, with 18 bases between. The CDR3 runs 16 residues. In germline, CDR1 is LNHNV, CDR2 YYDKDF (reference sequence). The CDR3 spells CATSRAGWHEVNEQFF. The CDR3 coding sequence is TGTGCCACCAGCAGGGCCGGGTGGCACGAAGTCAATGAGCAGTTCTTC.

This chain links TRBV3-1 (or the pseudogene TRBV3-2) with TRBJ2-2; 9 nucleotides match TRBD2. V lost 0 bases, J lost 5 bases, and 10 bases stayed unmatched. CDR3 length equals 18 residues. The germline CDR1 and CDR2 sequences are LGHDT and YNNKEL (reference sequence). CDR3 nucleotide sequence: TGTGCCAGCAGCCAAGAAGAATGGCGGGGGGGCCATACCGGGGAGCTGTTTTTT. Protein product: CASSQEEWRGGHTGELFF.

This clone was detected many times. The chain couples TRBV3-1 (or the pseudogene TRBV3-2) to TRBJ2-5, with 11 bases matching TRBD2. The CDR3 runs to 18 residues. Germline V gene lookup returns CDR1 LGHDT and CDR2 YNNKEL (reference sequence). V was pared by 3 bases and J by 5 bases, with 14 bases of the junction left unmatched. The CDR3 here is CASSHGGASGGPGETQYF. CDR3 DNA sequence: TGTGCCAGCAGCCACGGAGGGGCTAGCGGGGGGCCGGGGGAGACCCAGTACTTC.

In DNA, the CDR3 is TGTGCCAGCAGCCGCCTAGCGGGGGTCGGAGAGACCCAGTACTTC. This gives the protein CASSRLAGVGETQYF. The chain joins TRBV6-2 or TRBV6-3 to TRBJ2-5; 10 bases align to TRBD2. The CDR3 is 15 residues long. After removal of 6 bases from V and 4 bases from J, the junction contained 8 bases not matched to a gene. Germline V gene sequence: CDR1 MNHEY, CDR2 SVGEGT.

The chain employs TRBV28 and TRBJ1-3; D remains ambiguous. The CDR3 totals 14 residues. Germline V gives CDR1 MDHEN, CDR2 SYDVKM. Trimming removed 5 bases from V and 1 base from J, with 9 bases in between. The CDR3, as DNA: TGTGCCAGCAGTCAAAGGCGTTCTGGAAACACCATATATTTT. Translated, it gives CASSQRRSGNTIYF.

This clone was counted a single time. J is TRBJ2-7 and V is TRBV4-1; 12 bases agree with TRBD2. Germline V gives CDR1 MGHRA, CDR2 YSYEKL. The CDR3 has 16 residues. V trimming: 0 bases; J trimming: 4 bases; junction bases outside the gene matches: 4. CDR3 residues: CASSQDLAGGQYEQYF. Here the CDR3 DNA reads TGCGCCAGCAGCCAAGACCTAGCGGGGGGGCAGTACGAGCAGTACTTC.

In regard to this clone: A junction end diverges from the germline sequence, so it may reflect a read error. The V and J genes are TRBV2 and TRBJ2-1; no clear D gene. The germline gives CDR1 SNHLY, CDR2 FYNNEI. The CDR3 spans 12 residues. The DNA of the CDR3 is TGTGCCAGCAGTTTCTCCGACAATGAGCAGTTCTTC. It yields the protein CASSFSDNEQFF.

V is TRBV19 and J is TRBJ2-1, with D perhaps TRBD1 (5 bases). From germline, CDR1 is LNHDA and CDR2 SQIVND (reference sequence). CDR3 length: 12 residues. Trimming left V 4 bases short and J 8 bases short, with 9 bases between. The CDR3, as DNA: TGTGCCAGTAGTAGCAGGGCGGATGAGCAGTTCTTC. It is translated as CASSSRADEQFF.

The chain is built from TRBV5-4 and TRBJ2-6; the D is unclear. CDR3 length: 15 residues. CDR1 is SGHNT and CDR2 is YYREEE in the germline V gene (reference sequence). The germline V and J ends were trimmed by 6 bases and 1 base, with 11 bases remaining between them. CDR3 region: CASNTKTSGANVLTF. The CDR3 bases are TGTGCCAGCAACACAAAGACGTCTGGGGCCAACGTCCTGACTTTC.

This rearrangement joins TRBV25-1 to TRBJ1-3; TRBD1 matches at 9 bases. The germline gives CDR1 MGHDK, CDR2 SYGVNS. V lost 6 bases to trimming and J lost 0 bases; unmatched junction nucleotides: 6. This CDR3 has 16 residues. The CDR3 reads CASRATGGNSGNTIYF. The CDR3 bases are TGTGCCAGCAGGGCGACAGGGGGAAACTCTGGAAACACCATATATTTT.

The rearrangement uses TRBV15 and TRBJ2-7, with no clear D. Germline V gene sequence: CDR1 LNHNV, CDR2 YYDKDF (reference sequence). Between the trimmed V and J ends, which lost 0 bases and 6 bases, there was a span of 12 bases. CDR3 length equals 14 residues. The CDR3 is CATSRDYGTGEQYF. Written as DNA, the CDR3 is TGTGCCACCAGCAGAGATTATGGCACGGGCGAGCAGTACTTC.

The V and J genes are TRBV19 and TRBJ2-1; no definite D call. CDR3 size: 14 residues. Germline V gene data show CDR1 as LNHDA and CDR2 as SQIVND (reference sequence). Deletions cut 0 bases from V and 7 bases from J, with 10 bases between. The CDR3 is CASSIDRVGNEQFF. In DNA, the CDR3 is TGTGCCAGTAGTATAGATCGGGTAGGGAATGAGCAGTTCTTC.

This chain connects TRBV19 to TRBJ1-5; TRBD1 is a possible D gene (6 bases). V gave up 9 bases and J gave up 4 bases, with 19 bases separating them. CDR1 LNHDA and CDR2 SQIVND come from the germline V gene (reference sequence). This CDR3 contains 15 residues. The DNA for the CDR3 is TGTGCCAGCCTACCGGGGGCAGGGGAAAATCAGCCCCAGCATTTT. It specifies CASLPGAGENQPQHF.

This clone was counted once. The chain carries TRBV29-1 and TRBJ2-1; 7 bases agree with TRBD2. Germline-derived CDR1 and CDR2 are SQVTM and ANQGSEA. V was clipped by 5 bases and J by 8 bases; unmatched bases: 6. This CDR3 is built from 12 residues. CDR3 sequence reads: CSVSRLADEQFF. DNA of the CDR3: TGCAGCGTTTCCCGACTAGCTGATGAGCAGTTCTTC.

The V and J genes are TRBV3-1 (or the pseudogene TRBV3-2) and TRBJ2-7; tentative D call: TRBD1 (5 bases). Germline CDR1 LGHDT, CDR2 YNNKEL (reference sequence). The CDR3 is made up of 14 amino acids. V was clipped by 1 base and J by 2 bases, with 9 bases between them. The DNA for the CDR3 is TGTGCCAGCAGCCAAGCCCCAGGGACCTACGAGCAGTACTTC. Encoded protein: CASSQAPGTYEQYF.

The CDR3 spells CASKKQGPDNSPLHF. CDR3 in DNA: TGTGCCAGCAAGAAACAGGGGCCAGATAATTCACCCCTCCACTTT. V and J are TRBV6-4 and TRBJ1-6, with TRBD1 matching 7 bases. The CDR3 covers 15 residues. Germline assignment: CDR1 MRHNA and CDR2 SNTAGT. Losses at the gene ends were 7 bases for V and 5 bases for J; bases not matched to a gene: 8.

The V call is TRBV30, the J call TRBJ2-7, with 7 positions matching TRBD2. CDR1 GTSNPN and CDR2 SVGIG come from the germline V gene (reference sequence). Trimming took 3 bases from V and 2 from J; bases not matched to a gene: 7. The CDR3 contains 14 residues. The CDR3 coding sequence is TGTGCCTGGAGGTTCGGGGGGTTGCCCTACGAGCAGTACTTC. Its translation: CAWRFGGLPYEQYF. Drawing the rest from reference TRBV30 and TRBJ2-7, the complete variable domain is SQTIHQWPATLVQPVGSPLSLECTVEGTSNPNLYWYRQAAGRGLQLLFYSVGIGQISSEVPQNLSASRPQDRQFILSSKKLLLSDSGFYLCAWRFGGLPYEQYFGPGTRLTVT.

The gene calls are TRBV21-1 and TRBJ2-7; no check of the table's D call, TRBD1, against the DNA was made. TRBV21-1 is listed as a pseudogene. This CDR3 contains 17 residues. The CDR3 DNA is TGTGCCAGCAGCAAAGCTGCAACAGGCCCCGTAACCTACGAGCAGTACTTC. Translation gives CASSKAATGPVTYEQYF.

CDR3 bases: TGTGCCAGTAGTATTCCGGGACTAGCGGGGGGGCCTTTAGAGACCCAGTACTTC. This codes for CASSIPGLAGGPLETQYF. The chain carries TRBV19 and TRBJ2-5, with 16 bases aligning to TRBD2. CDR1 is LNHDA and CDR2 is SQIVND in the germline V gene (reference sequence). Germline trimming cut 3 bases from V and 4 bases from J; bases unmatched to any gene: 8. This CDR3 is 18 amino acids long.

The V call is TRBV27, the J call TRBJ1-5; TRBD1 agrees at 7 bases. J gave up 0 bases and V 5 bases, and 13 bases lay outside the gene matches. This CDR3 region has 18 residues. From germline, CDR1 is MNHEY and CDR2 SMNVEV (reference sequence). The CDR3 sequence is CASSPISGTVISNQPQHF. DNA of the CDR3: TGTGCCAGCAGTCCCATTTCGGGGACAGTAATTAGCAATCAGCCCCAGCATTTT.

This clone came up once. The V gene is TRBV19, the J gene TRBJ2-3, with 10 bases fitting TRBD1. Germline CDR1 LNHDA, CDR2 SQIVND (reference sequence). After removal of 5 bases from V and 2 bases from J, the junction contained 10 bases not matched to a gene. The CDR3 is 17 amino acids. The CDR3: CASSSSGTGVTTDTQYF. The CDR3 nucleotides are TGTGCCAGTAGTTCCTCCGGGACAGGGGTCACCACAGATACGCAGTATTTT.